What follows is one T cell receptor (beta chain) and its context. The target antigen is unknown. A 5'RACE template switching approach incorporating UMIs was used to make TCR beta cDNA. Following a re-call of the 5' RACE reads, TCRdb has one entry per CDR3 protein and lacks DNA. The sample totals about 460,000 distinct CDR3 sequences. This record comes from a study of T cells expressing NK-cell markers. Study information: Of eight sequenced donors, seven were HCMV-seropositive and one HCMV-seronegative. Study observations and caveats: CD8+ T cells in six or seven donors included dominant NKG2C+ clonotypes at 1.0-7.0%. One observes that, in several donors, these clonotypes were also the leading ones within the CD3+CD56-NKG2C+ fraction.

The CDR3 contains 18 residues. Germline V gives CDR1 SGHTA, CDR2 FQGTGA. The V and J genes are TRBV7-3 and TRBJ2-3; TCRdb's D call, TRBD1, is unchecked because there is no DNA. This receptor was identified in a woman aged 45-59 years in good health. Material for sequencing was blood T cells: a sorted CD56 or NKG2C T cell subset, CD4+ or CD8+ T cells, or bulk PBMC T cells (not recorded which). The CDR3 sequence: CASSFVPRDRDLTDTQYF.